Described below is a single TCR beta chain sequence and its context. No antigen is known for it. The record originates from a study of cytomegalovirus exposure and HLA in healthy donors. It was with 60 Vbeta and 13 Jbeta primers that the PCR ran. Data came from immunoSEQ multiplex PCR; TCRdb stores just in-frame clones and leaves some out. The sample contains roughly 190,000 clones, 70% to 80% of which appear only once. Whole-study findings and limits: An analysis done earlier found most TCR beta V segments productive about 90% or about 30% of the time. What a later analysis reportedly showed was that an Asian-associated ancestry cluster had fewer N-insertions than the approximately 670-donor mean.

This CDR3 is built from 15 residues. Trimming removed 3 bases from V and 4 bases from J, with 13 bases in between. Germline V CDR1 and CDR2: LNHDA, SQIVND (reference sequence). The rearrangement uses TRBV19 and TRBJ2-1; D is unresolved. The TCR originated in a woman aged 45-60 years in good health and CMV-seronegative. The source material was PBMCs. The CDR3 nucleotides read TGTGCCAGTAGTATGGGCAGAGAATTATACAATGAGCAGTTCTTC. This translates into CASSMGRELYNEQFF.